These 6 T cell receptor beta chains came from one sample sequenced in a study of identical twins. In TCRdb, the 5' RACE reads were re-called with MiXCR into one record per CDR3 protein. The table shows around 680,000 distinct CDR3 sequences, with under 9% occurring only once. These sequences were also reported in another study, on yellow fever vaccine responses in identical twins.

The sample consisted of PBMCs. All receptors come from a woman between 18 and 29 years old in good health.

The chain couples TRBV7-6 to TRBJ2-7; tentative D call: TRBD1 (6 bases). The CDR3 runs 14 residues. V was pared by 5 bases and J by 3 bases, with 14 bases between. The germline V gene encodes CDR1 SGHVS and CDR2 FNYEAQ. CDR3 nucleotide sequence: TGTGCCAGCAGCCTAAAAACAGGGTTCTACGAGCAGTACTTC. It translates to CASSLKTGFYEQYF.

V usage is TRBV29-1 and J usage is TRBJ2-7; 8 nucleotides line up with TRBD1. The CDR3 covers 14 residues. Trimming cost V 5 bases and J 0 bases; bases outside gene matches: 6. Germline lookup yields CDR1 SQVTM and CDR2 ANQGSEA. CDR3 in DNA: TGCAGCGTTCTGGGGCAGGGGGCCTCCTACGAGCAGTACTTC. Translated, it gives CSVLGQGASYEQYF.

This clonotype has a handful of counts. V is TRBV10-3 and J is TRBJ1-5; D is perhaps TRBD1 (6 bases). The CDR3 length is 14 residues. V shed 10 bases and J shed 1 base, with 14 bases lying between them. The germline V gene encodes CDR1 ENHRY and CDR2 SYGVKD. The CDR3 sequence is CATEDRSSNQPQHF. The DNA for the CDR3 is TGTGCCACAGAGGACAGATCGAGCAATCAGCCCCAGCATTTT.

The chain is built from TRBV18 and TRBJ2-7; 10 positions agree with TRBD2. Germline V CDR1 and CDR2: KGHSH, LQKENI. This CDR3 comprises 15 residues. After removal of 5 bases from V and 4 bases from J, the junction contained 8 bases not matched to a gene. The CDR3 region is CASSIAGGPGYEQYF. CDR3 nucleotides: TGTGCCAGCTCAATAGCGGGGGGCCCAGGATACGAGCAGTACTTC.

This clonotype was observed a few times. CDR3 loop: CASSSYSGNSEQYF. Here the CDR3 DNA reads TGTGCCAGCAGTTCTTATAGCGGGAATTCCGAGCAGTACTTC. The rearrangement joins TRBV27 to TRBJ2-7, with 8 nucleotides matching TRBD2. From germline, CDR1 is MNHEY and CDR2 SMNVEV (reference sequence). The V gene end was trimmed by 4 bases and the J gene end by 6 bases; junction bases not matched to a gene: 8. The CDR3 is made up of 14 amino acids.

This CDR3 reads CAISTGPDTEAFF. In DNA form, the CDR3 reads TGTGCCATCTCGACAGGGCCCGACACTGAAGCTTTCTTT. The chain uses TRBV6-1 and TRBJ1-1; 7 positions match TRBD1. The CDR3 runs to 13 residues. The V gene's germline CDR1 is MNHNS and CDR2 SASEGT. V lost 10 bases to trimming and J lost 3 bases; unmatched junction nucleotides: 8.